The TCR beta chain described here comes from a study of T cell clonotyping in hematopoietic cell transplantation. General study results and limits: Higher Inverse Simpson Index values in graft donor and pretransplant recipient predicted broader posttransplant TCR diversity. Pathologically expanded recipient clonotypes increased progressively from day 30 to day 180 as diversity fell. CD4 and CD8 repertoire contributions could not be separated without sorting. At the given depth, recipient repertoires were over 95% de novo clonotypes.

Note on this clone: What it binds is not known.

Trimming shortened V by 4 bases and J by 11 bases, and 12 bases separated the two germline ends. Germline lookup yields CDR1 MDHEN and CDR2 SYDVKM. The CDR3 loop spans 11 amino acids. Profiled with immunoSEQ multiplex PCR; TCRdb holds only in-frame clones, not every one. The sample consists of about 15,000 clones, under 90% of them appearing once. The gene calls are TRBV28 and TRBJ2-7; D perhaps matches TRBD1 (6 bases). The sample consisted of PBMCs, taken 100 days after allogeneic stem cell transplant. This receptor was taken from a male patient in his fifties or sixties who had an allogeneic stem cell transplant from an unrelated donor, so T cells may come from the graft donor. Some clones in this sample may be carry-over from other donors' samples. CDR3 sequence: CASSSTGMEYF. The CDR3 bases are TGTGCCAGCAGTTCCACAGGGATGGAGTACTTC.